This entry features one TCR beta chain sequence. These data are taken from a study of blood T cell repertoires in COVID-19. About the research overall: Spain, Italy and the United States supplied samples that represented acute and convalescent COVID-19. Sources were T cells, B-cell-depleted T cells, or PBMCs; the material itself was cDNA or gDNA.

Germline CDR1 reads LNHDA; CDR2 reads SQIVND (reference sequence). This CDR3 has 14 residues. V dropped 3 bases and J dropped 10 bases, with 13 bases sitting between them. In the authors' methods: Amplification of reference gene primers provided the estimated nucleated cell counts. Libraries were prepared by immunoSEQ multiplex PCR; TCRdb keeps only in-frame clonotypes and omits some of them. V and J calls and clone size follow that table, whereas D and trimming were derived from the DNA. Counted here are about 250,000 clones, about 88% occurring once; the ten biggest clones make up roughly 4.5%. The TCR sequence derives from a woman in her 40s who had recovered from COVID-19. V gene TRBV19 combines with J gene TRBJ1-6; D might be TRBD1 (5 bases). Sequencing input: peripheral blood. DNA for the CDR3: TGTGCCAGTAGTATTAGGGGTGAGAGGTCACCCCTCCACTTT. It is translated as CASSIRGERSPLHF.